These 8 T cell receptor beta chains originate from one sample sequenced in a study of blood T cell repertoires in COVID-19 (TCRdb year 2020). The library was prepared using the immunoSEQ multiplex PCR assay. Held by TCRdb, this immuneACCESS table contains in-frame sequences only and omits some clones. Under half of the omission traces to an unresolved V gene where checked; the cause of the rest is unknown. The sample data list over 35,000 clones, and about four fifths of these were observed just once. The top ten hold approximately 39% of the sample. The sample was peripheral blood. The receptors were gathered from a man between 40 and 49 years old with active or convalescent COVID-19.

This chain uses TRBV19 with TRBJ1-5; 7 positions agree with TRBD1. Trimming removed 3 bases from V and 6 bases from J; junction bases left unmatched: 8. The V gene's germline CDR1 is LNHDA and CDR2 SQIVND (reference sequence). The CDR3 length is 15 residues. The CDR3 region is CASSMGGTALQPQHF. In nucleotides, the CDR3 is TGTGCCAGTAGTATGGGCGGGACAGCTCTTCAGCCCCAGCATTTT.

This clone was seen once. The V call is TRBV29-1, the J call TRBJ1-1; D gene unclear. The CDR3 contains 11 residues. Trimming took 4 bases from V and 3 from J, leaving 6 bases between them. Germline V gives CDR1 SQVTM, CDR2 ANQGSEA. The CDR3 DNA is TGCAGCGTTGGGGAGGACACTGAAGCTTTCTTT. The encoded protein is CSVGEDTEAFF. Looking up the rest from reference TRBV29-1 and TRBJ1-1 gives the full variable domain: SAVISQKPSRDICQRGTSLTIQCQVDSQVTMMFWYRQQPGQSLTLIATANQGSEATYESGFVIDKFPISRPNLTFSTLTVSNMSPEDSSIYLCSVGEDTEAFFGQGTRLTVV.

The genes are TRBV5-4 and TRBJ2-7; the D is unclear. In germline, CDR1 is SGHNT, CDR2 YYREEE (reference sequence). V lost 3 bases and J 4 bases, leaving 11 bases between the germline ends. This CDR3 comprises 13 residues. CDR3 sequence: CASSSPARYEQYF. The CDR3 DNA reads TGTGCCAGCAGCTCGCCGGCGCGGTACGAGCAGTACTTC.

This sequence joins TRBV28 and TRBJ1-4, with D perhaps matching TRBD1 (6 bases). The V end lost 2 bases, the J end lost 8 bases, and 15 bases lay between the germline ends. There are 15 residues in the CDR3. Germline CDR1 reads MDHEN; CDR2 reads SYDVKM. The CDR3 sequence is CASSLRKQGREKLFF. The CDR3 DNA reads as TGTGCCAGCAGTTTAAGGAAACAGGGTAGAGAAAAACTGTTTTTT.

This chain connects TRBV18 to TRBJ2-1; 9 positions match TRBD2. This CDR3 is 16 amino acids long. CDR1 is KGHSH, CDR2 LQKENI, per germline. The trim removed 3 bases at V and 7 bases at J, leaving 10 bases unmatched. The CDR3 DNA follows: TGTGCCAGCTCACCTGTACAGGGACTAGCACTGAATGAGCAGTTCTTC. Residues: CASSPVQGLALNEQFF.

The V gene is TRBV9, the J gene TRBJ1-5; 7 bases are a match to TRBD1. The V and J ends lost 3 bases and 6 bases, in that order; junction bases with no gene match: 6. The germline V gene encodes CDR1 SGDLS and CDR2 YYNGEE. The CDR3 loop spans 14 amino acids. The CDR3: CASSAQGVTQPQHF. CDR3 nucleotides: TGTGCCAGCAGCGCCCAGGGGGTGACTCAGCCCCAGCATTTT.

The gene calls are TRBV12-5 and TRBJ2-1, with 7 bases identical to TRBD1. This CDR3 contains 14 residues. Germline V gene sequence: CDR1 LGHNT, CDR2 FRNRAP. V gave up 1 base and J gave up 7 bases; unmatched junction bases: 4. CDR3 residues: CASGLGQGVNEQFF. The CDR3 DNA sequence: TGTGCTAGTGGTTTGGGACAGGGAGTAAATGAGCAGTTCTTC.

The chain recombines TRBV3-1 (or the pseudogene TRBV3-2) with TRBJ1-1, with 8 bases lining up with TRBD1. This CDR3 contains 14 residues. The germline V gene encodes CDR1 LGHDT and CDR2 YNNKEL (reference sequence). V shed 1 base, J shed 3 bases, and the junction held 1 base outside the gene matches. The CDR3 nucleotides are TGTGCCAGCAGCCAAGGGACAGGGTACACTGAAGCTTTCTTT. It is translated as CASSQGTGYTEAFF.